What follows are 22 T cell receptor beta chains derived from one specimen sequenced in a study of blood T cell repertoires in COVID-19. Clones were read by immunoSEQ multiplex PCR, and TCRdb kept only the in-frame ones, dropping some. The sample comprises more than 85,000 clones, 80% to 90% of which are singletons, and 1.1% rests with the top ten. Source material: peripheral blood. The receptors here all came from a human donor in a cohort sampled during active COVID-19.

The V and J genes are TRBV5-6 and TRBJ1-5; D call uncertain. Per germline, CDR1 SGHDT and CDR2 YYEEEE. The CDR3 runs to 14 residues. V was clipped by 4 bases and J by 4 bases, with 12 bases between them. DNA for the CDR3: TGTGCCAGCAGCCCCCGAGGCATAAATCAGCCCCAGCATTTT. This gives the protein CASSPRGINQPQHF.

A single count supports this clone. The chain is built from TRBV29-1 and TRBJ1-1, with D perhaps matching TRBD1 (6 bases). This CDR3 region has 15 residues. Germline V gene lookup returns CDR1 SQVTM and CDR2 ANQGSEA. Trimming stripped 3 bases from V and 6 bases from J, with 20 bases between. CDR3 region: CSVERVTGGNAEAFF. The DNA of the CDR3 is TGCAGCGTTGAGAGGGTTACGGGGGGCAACGCTGAAGCTTTCTTT.

The CDR3 here is CATSGTSGHTGELFF. Here the CDR3 DNA reads TGTGCCACAAGCGGGACTAGCGGTCACACCGGGGAGCTGTTTTTT. This sequence joins TRBV19 and TRBJ2-2; 11 nucleotides agree with TRBD2. CDR1 and CDR2 (germline): LNHDA, SQIVND (reference sequence). This CDR3 has 15 residues. V shed 10 bases and J 3 bases; nucleotides not matched to a gene: 7.

This chain uses TRBV2 with TRBJ1-2; D remains ambiguous. The CDR3 totals 12 residues. From germline, CDR1 is SNHLY and CDR2 FYNNEI. V was trimmed by 4 bases and J by 4 bases, leaving 7 bases between them. CDR3 loop: CASSALAYGYTF. The CDR3 coding sequence is TGTGCCAGCAGTGCGTTAGCCTATGGCTACACCTTC.

This clone occurred once. This chain connects TRBV4-1 to TRBJ2-7; 8 bases agree with TRBD1. The CDR3 is 16 amino acids. Germline V gives CDR1 MGHRA, CDR2 YSYEKL. The junction had 9 bases not matched to a gene; V was cut back by 4 bases and J by 1 base. Here the CDR3 reads CASSLKETGVSYEQYF. CDR3 nucleotide sequence: TGCGCCAGCAGCCTCAAGGAGACAGGGGTATCCTACGAGCAGTACTTC.

The chain is built from TRBV7-2 and TRBJ2-6; D is undetermined. This CDR3 spans 17 amino acids. Germline-derived CDR1 and CDR2 are SGHTA and FQGNSA. The V end was cut by 1 base, the J end by 0 bases, with 10 bases between. The CDR3 coding sequence is TGTGCCAGCAGCTTAGACAGAATTCCCTCTGGGGCCAACGTCCTGACTTTC. This translates into CASSLDRIPSGANVLTF.

This clone occurred once. J is TRBJ2-2 and V is TRBV11-3; TRBD2 agrees at 7 bases. CDR1 SGHNT and CDR2 YENEEA come from the germline V gene. CDR3 length: 15 residues. The V segment lost 5 bases and the J segment 2 bases; nucleotides outside the gene matches: 5. The DNA of the CDR3 is TGTGCCAGCAGCCCCAGCGGGACTAACACCGGGGAGCTGTTTTTT. Translated, it gives CASSPSGTNTGELFF.

The CDR3 nucleotides read TGTGCCAGCAGCTTACAGGCGGCAAGGGACACTGAAGCTTTCTTT. Protein: CASSLQAARDTEAFF. The rearrangement uses TRBV5-5 and TRBJ1-1, with D possibly matching TRBD1 (5 bases). V was trimmed by 2 bases and J by 3 bases, leaving 14 bases between them. This CDR3 is 15 amino acids long. CDR1 and CDR2 from the germline V gene are SGHKS and YYEKEE (reference sequence).

This chain uses TRBV29-1 with TRBJ1-5; TRBD1 matches 11 bases. Germline V gives CDR1 SQVTM, CDR2 ANQGSEA. Unmatched junction bases numbered 1, after V lost 6 bases and J lost 3 bases. CDR3 size: 13 residues. CDR3 nucleotide sequence: TGCAGCGTCGGACAGGGGGCCAATCAGCCCCAGCATTTT. Its protein product is CSVGQGANQPQHF. Full variable domain (outside the CDR3, taken from reference TRBV29-1 and TRBJ1-5): SAVISQKPSRDICQRGTSLTIQCQVDSQVTMMFWYRQQPGQSLTLIATANQGSEATYESGFVIDKFPISRPNLTFSTLTVSNMSPEDSSIYLCSVGQGANQPQHFGDGTRLSIL.

The V gene is TRBV18, the J gene TRBJ1-5; 9 positions match TRBD1. J lost 2 bases, V lost 3 bases, and 8 bases had no gene match. The germline gives CDR1 KGHSH, CDR2 LQKENI. The CDR3 consists of 17 residues. The CDR3 coding sequence is TGTGCCAGCTCACCTCCGGGACAGGGATTGGGCAATCAGCCCCAGCATTTT. Its protein is CASSPPGQGLGNQPQHF.

The chain uses TRBV10-3 and TRBJ2-7; a possible D gene is TRBD1 (5 bases). Deletions cut 0 bases from V and 5 bases from J, with 14 bases between. The CDR3 is 15 amino acids. Per germline, CDR1 ENHRY and CDR2 SYGVKD. In nucleotides, the CDR3 is TGTGCCATCAGTGAGTCGGGGCCCCTAGGCAACGAGCAGTACTTC. Translated, it gives CAISESGPLGNEQYF.

V is TRBV18 and J is TRBJ2-1; no firm D call. Germline CDR1 and CDR2: KGHSH and LQKENI. The CDR3 length is 14 residues. Trimming took off 2 bases at V and 6 bases at J, with 11 bases between the two ends. The CDR3: CASSPSVRSNEQFF. CDR3 bases: TGTGCCAGCTCACCAAGTGTCAGAAGCAATGAGCAGTTCTTC.

The J gene is TRBJ2-5, the V gene TRBV2; D is perhaps TRBD2 (6 bases). The CDR3 spans 16 residues. Trimming cost V 5 bases and J 5 bases, with 21 bases left between them. CDR1 SNHLY and CDR2 FYNNEI come from the germline V gene. Written as DNA, the CDR3 is TGTGCCAGCAGTCGGACGAAGACTAGTCTCTTGGAGACCCAGTACTTC. Translated, it gives CASSRTKTSLLETQYF.

V gene TRBV5-1 combines with J gene TRBJ1-1; weak D call: TRBD1 (5 bases). The CDR3 totals 15 residues. V was trimmed by 4 bases and J by 3 bases, leaving 16 bases between them. CDR1 and CDR2 from the germline V gene are SGHRS and YFSETQ. The CDR3 DNA reads TGCGCCAGCAGCCCGGCCGGGGGGTGGGACACTGAAGCTTTCTTT. Its translation: CASSPAGGWDTEAFF.

This clone has only a few counts. The CDR3 spells CASSGEGGQSSYEQYF. CDR3 nucleotide sequence: TGTGCCAGCAGCGGCGAAGGAGGGCAGAGCTCCTACGAGCAGTACTTC. V and J are TRBV7-9 and TRBJ2-7; maybe TRBD2 (6 bases). From germline, CDR1 is SEHNR and CDR2 FQNEAQ (reference sequence). With 5 bases removed from V and 0 bases from J, the gap between germline ends came to 17 bases. This CDR3 has 16 residues.

This chain links TRBV27 with TRBJ2-1, with a weak D call TRBD2 (7 bases). Trimming left V 8 bases short and J 5 bases short, with 13 bases between. CDR1 is MNHEY and CDR2 is SMNVEV in the germline V gene (reference sequence). CDR3 length equals 13 residues. As DNA, the CDR3 is TGTGCCAGCTCGGCGGGGGCAAACAATGAGCAGTTCTTC. Translated, it gives CASSAGANNEQFF.

The gene calls are TRBV19 and TRBJ2-1, with 13 bases matching TRBD2. The length of the CDR3 is 15 residues. The J segment lost 4 bases and the V segment lost 6 bases, leaving 3 bases of the junction unmatched. Germline-derived CDR1 and CDR2 are LNHDA and SQIVND (reference sequence). Here the CDR3 reads CASSRTSGGYNEQFF. CDR3 DNA: TGTGCCAGTAGCCGGACTAGCGGGGGTTACAATGAGCAGTTCTTC.

This chain connects TRBV20-1 to TRBJ1-3; possibly TRBD1 for D (6 bases). The V end was cut by 5 bases, the J end by 4 bases, with 6 bases between. The germline V gene encodes CDR1 DFQATT and CDR2 SNEGSKA (reference sequence). This CDR3 region has 11 residues. CDR3 DNA sequence: TGCAGTGCTGGACAGGGAAACACCATATATTTT. Translated: CSAGQGNTIYF.

J is TRBJ1-1 and V is TRBV6-5; TRBD1 matches 7 bases. Germline values: CDR1 MNHEY, CDR2 SVGAGI. This CDR3 has 13 residues. Losses at the gene ends were 8 bases for V and 5 bases for J; bases not matched to a gene: 8. This CDR3 reads CASSGQMGTEAFF. Here the CDR3 DNA reads TGTGCCAGCTCGGGACAGATGGGAACTGAAGCTTTCTTT.

V gene TRBV21-1 combines with J gene TRBJ2-7; the D call of TRBD1 is as the table states it, not checked on the DNA. TRBV21-1 is a pseudogene locus. The CDR3 runs 17 residues. The CDR3 DNA reads as TGTGCCAGCAGCCCCGGGGGTGAAGACAGGGGGGACTACGAGCAGTACTTC. Translation: CASSPGGEDRGDYEQYF.

This rearrangement joins TRBV15 to TRBJ2-3; no firm D call. V lost 6 bases and J lost 0, with 7 bases in between. The CDR3 runs to 13 residues. CDR1 is LNHNV, CDR2 YYDKDF, per germline (reference sequence). The CDR3 loop reads CATSPRSTDTQYF. CDR3 sequence (DNA): TGTGCCACCAGTCCGAGGAGCACAGATACGCAGTATTTT.

This rearrangement joins TRBV18 to TRBJ1-4, with D perhaps TRBD1 (6 bases). The CDR3 runs 13 residues. V was cut by 6 bases and J by 5 bases, with 10 bases left in between. CDR1 and CDR2 from the germline V gene are KGHSH and LQKENI. The CDR3, as DNA: TGTGCCAGCTCCCCGGGGACAAATGAAAAACTGTTTTTT. Translating gives CASSPGTNEKLFF.